The TCR beta chain under discussion was sequenced for a study of T-cell reconstitution after alpha-beta-depleted transplantation in children. Study results and limitations: T-cell counts and diversity at one year post-transplant came mainly from newly produced T cells. There were reportedly several hundred expanded graft clones from which alpha-beta T cells came about two months after transplant. After transplant, high TCRbeta diversity at day 60 in some patients arose from surviving recipient T cells and thymic progenitors.

Unique molecular identifiers were used to barcode this TCRbeta library. In TCRdb, the PCR reads were re-called with MiXCR into one record per CDR3 protein. This table has hundreds of thousands of distinct CDR3 sequences, 16% appearing once. Comments on this clonotype: The antigen is undetermined.

Trimming shortened V by 1 base and J by 2 bases, and 12 bases separated the two germline ends. The CDR3 length is 15 residues. Germline CDR1 and CDR2: SEHNR and FQNEAQ (reference sequence). The J gene is TRBJ2-7, the V gene TRBV7-9; D is ambiguous. The TCR comes from a male patient aged 10 to 17 who had a stem cell transplant for acute lymphoblastic leukemia, so the T cells may come from the graft donor. Material: PBMCs, mostly from graft donor cells, obtained 360 days after TCRalphabeta/CD19-depleted stem cell transplant. CDR3 DNA sequence: TGTGCCAGCAGCTTAGAGAGGCCGGATCCCTACGAGCAGTACTTC. Encoded protein: CASSLERPDPYEQYF.